This TCR beta chain is from a study of siplizumab effects on memory and regulatory T cells. Regarding this clone: The antigen remains undetermined.

General observations from the study: Siplizumab gave mappable alloreactive CD4+ clones an average Treg-derived fraction of about 72%, against approximately 29% in controls. Researchers could not give a naive or memory phenotype to roughly 75-95% of proliferating CD4+ or CD8+ clones.

Assays were performed on 95,000 to 100,000 TCR templates per sample. Produced via immunoSEQ multiplex PCR; TCRdb's table is partial and in-frame only. The sample has more than 45,000 clones; under 98% are singletons. Trimming took off 4 bases at V and 5 bases at J, with 11 bases between the two ends. The length of the CDR3 is 12 residues. Germline V gene lookup returns CDR1 GTSNPN and CDR2 SVGIG (reference sequence). This receptor was obtained from a human donor in good health. The V gene is TRBV30, the J gene TRBJ2-5; a weak D match, TRBD1 (6 bases). Sample: naive CD4+ T cells sorted from blood. The CDR3, as DNA: TGTGCCTGGACAGGGGCCGGGGAGACCCAGTACTTC. Its protein product is CAWTGAGETQYF.